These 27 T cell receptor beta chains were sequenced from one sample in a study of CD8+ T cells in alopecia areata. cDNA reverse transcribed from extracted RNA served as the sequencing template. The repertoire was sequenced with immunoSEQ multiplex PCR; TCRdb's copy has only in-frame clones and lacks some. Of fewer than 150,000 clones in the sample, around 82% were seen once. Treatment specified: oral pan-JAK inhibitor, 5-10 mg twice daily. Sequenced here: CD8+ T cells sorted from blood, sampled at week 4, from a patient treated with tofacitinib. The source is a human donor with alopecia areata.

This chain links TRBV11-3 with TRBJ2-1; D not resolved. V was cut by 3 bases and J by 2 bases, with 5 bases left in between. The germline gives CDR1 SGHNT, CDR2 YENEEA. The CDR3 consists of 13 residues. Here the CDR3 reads CASSLEPYNEQFF. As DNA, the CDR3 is TGTGCCAGCAGCTTGGAGCCCTACAATGAGCAGTTCTTC. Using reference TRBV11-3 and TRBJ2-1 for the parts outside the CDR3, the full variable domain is EAGVVQSPRYKIIEKKQPVAFWCNPISGHNTLYWYLQNLGQGPELLIRYENEEAVDDSQLPKDRFSAERLKGVDSTLKIQPAELGDSAVYLCASSLEPYNEQFFGPGTRLTVL.

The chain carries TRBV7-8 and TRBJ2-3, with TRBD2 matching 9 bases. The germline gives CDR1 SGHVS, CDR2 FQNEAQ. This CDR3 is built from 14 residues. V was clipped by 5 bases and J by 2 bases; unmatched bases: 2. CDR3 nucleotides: TGTGCCAGCAGCCCTAGCGGGGCCACAGATACGCAGTATTTT. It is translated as CASSPSGATDTQYF.

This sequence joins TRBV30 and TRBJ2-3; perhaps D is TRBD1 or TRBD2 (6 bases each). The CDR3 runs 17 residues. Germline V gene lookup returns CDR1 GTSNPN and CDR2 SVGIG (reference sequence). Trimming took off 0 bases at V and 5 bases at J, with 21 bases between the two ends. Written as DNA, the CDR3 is TGTGCCTGGAGTGTAAGTCTCGGGGGCCGGGTACAAGATACGCAGTATTTT. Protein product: CAWSVSLGGRVQDTQYF.

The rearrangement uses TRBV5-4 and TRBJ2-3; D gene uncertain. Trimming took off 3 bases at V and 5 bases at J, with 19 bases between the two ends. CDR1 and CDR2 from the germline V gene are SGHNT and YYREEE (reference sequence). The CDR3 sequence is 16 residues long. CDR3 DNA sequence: TGTGCCAGCAGCTCACCCCCTAGTGAAGGGCAAGATACGCAGTATTTT. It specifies CASSSPPSEGQDTQYF.

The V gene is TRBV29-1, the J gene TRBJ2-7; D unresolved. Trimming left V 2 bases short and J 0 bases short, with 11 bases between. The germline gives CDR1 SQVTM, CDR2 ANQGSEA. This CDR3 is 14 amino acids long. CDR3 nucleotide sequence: TGCAGCGTTGAATTCCCAGGAAGCTCCTACGAGCAGTACTTC. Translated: CSVEFPGSSYEQYF.

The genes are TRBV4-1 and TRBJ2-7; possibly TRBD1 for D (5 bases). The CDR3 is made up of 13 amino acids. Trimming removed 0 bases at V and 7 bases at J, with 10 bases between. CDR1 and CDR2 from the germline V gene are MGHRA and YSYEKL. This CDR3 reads CASSQDRDLEQYF. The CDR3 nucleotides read TGCGCCAGCAGCCAAGACAGGGATTTAGAGCAGTACTTC.

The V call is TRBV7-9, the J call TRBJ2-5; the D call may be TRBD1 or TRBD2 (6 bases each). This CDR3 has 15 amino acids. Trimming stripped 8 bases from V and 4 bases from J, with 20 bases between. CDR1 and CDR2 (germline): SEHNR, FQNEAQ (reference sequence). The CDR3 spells CASGTTEGVGETQYF. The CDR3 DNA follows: TGTGCCAGCGGCACAACGGAGGGGGTCGGAGAGACCCAGTACTTC.

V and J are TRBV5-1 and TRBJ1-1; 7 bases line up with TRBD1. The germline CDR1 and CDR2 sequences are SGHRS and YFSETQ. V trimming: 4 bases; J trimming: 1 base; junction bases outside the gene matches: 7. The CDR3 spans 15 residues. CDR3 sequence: CASSKGTVGNTEAFF. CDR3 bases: TGCGCCAGCAGCAAAGGGACAGTCGGGAACACTGAAGCTTTCTTT.

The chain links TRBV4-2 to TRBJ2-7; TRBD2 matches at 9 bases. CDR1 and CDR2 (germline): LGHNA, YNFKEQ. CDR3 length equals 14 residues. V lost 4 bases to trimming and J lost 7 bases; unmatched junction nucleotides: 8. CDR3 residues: CASSPAAGGWEQYF. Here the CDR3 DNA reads TGTGCCAGCAGCCCCGCAGCGGGGGGCTGGGAGCAGTACTTC.

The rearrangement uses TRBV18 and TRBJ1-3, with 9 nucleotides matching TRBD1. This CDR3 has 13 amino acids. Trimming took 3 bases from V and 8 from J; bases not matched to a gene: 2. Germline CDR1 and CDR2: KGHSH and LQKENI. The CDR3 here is CASSPGQGDTIYF. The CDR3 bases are TGTGCCAGCTCACCGGGACAGGGAGACACCATATATTTT. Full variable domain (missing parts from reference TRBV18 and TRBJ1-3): NAGVMQNPRHLVRRRGQEARLRCSPMKGHSHVYWYRQLPEEGLKFMVYLQKENIIDESGMPKERFSAEFPKEGPSILRIQQVVRGDSAAYFCASSPGQGDTIYFGEGSWLTVV.

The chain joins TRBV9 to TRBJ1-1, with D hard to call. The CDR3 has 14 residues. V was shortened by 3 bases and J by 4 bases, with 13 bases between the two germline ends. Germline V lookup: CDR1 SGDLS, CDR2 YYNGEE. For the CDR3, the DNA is TGTGCCAGCAGCGGCGCAGTTGCGGCCACTGAAGCTTTCTTT. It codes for CASSGAVAATEAFF.

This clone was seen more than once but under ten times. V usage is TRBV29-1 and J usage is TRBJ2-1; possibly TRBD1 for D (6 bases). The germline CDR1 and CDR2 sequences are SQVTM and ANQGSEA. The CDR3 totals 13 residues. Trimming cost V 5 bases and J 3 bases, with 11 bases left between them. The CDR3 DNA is TGCAGCGTTTACAGGGTCCACTACAATGAGCAGTTCTTC. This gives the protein CSVYRVHYNEQFF.

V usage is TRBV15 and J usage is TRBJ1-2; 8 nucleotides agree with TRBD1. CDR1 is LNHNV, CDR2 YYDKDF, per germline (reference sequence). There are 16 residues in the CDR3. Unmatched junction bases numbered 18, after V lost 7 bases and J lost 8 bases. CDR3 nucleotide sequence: TGTGCCACCACCTCGACAGGGGTTCCCCCCACTGAGGGCTACACCTTC. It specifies CATTSTGVPPTEGYTF. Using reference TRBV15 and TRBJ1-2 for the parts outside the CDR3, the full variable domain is DAMVIQNPRYQVTQFGKPVTLSCSQTLNHNVMYWYQQKSSQAPKLLFHYYDKDFNNEADTPDNFQSRRPNTSFCFLDIRSPGLGDTAMYLCATTSTGVPPTEGYTFGSGTRLTVV.

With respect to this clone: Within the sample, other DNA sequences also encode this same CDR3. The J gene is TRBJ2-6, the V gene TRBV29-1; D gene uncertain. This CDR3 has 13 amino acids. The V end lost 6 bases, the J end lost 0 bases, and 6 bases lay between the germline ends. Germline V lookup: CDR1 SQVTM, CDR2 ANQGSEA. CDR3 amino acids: CSVRHSGANVLTF. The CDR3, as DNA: TGCAGCGTCCGCCACTCTGGGGCCAACGTCCTGACTTTC. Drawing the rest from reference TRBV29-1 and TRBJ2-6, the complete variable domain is SAVISQKPSRDICQRGTSLTIQCQVDSQVTMMFWYRQQPGQSLTLIATANQGSEATYESGFVIDKFPISRPNLTFSTLTVSNMSPEDSSIYLCSVRHSGANVLTFGAGSRLTVL.

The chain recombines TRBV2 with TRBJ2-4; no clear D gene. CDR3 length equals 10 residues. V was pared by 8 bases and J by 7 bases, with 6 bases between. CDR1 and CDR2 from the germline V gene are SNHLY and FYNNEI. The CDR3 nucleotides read TGTGCCAGCGTGGGGAACATTCAGTACTTC. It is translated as CASVGNIQYF.

The CDR3 protein is CASSLEDASYEQYF. The CDR3 DNA sequence: TGTGCCAGCAGCTTAGAGGACGCCTCCTACGAGCAGTACTTC. The rearrangement links TRBV7-2 to TRBJ2-7; D not resolved. Germline V gives CDR1 SGHTA, CDR2 FQGNSA. The CDR3 contains 14 residues. The V end lost 1 base, the J end lost 0 bases, and 7 bases lay between the germline ends. Combining the CDR3 with reference TRBV7-2 and TRBJ2-7 gives the whole variable domain GAGVSQSPSNKVTEKGKDVELRCDPISGHTALYWYRQSLGQGLEFLIYFQGNSAPDKSGLPSDRFSAERTGGSVSTLTIQRTQQEDSAVYLCASSLEDASYEQYFGPGTRLTVT.

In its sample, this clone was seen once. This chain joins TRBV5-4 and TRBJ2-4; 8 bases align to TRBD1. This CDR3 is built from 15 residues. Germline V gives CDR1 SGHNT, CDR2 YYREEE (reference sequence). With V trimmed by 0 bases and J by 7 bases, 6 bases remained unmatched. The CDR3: CASSLGGTGLNIQYF. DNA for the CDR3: TGTGCCAGCAGCTTGGGGGGGACAGGATTGAACATTCAGTACTTC.

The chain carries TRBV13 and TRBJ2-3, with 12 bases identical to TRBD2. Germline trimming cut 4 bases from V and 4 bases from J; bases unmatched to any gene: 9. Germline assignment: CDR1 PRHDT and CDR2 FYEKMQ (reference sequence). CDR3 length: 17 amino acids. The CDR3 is CASSSRSSGGAPDTQYF. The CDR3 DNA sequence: TGTGCCAGCAGCTCGCGTTCTAGCGGGGGGGCCCCAGATACGCAGTATTTT.

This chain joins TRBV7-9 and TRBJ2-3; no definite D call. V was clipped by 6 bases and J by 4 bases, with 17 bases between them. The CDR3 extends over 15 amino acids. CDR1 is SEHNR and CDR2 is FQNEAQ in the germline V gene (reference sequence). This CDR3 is CASSPKTSPADTQYF. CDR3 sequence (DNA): TGTGCCAGCAGTCCTAAGACGTCCCCCGCAGATACGCAGTATTTT.

CDR3 sequence: CASSFNNYNTGELFF. The DNA of the CDR3 is TGTGCCAGCAGTTTCAATAACTACAACACCGGGGAGCTGTTTTTT. The chain couples TRBV27 to TRBJ2-2; no definite D call. The V end was cut by 3 bases, the J end by 2 bases, with 10 bases between. CDR3 length equals 15 residues. Per the germline V gene, CDR1 is MNHEY and CDR2 is SMNVEV (reference sequence).

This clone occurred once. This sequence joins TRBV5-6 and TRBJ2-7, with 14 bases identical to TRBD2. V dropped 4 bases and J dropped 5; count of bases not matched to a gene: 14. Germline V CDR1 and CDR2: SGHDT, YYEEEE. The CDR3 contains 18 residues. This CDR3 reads CASSPRTSGGTVRDEQYF. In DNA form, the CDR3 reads TGTGCCAGCAGCCCCCGGACTAGCGGGGGGACCGTTCGGGACGAGCAGTACTTC.

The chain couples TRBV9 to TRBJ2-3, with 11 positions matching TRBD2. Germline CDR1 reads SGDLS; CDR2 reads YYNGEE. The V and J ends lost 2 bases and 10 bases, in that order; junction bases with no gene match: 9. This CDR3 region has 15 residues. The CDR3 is CASSVAGTSGRAQYF. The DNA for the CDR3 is TGTGCCAGCAGCGTCGCCGGGACTAGCGGTCGGGCGCAGTATTTT.

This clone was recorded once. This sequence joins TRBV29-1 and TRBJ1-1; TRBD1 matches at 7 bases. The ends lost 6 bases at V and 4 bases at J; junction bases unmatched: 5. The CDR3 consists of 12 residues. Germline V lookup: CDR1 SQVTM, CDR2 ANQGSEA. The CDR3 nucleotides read TGCAGCGTCTCACAGGGGAGCACTGAAGCTTTCTTT. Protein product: CSVSQGSTEAFF.

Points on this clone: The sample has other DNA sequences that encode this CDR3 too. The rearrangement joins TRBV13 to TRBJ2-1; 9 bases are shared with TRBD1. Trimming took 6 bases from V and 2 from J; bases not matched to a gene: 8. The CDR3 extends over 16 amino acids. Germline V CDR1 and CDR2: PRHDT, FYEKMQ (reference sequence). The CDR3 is CASRHPDRGAYNEQFF. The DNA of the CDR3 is TGTGCCAGCAGACACCCCGACAGGGGGGCCTACAATGAGCAGTTCTTC.

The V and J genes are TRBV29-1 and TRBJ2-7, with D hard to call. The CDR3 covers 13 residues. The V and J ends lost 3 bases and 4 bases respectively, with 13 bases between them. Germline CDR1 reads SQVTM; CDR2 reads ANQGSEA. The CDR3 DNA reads TGCAGCGTTGATTCGCAGTACCCGTACGAGCAGTACTTC. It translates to CSVDSQYPYEQYF.

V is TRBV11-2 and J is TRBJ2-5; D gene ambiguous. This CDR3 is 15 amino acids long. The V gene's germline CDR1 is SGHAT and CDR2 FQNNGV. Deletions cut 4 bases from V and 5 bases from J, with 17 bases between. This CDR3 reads CASSSFQTPRETQYF. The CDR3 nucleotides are TGTGCCAGCAGCTCTTTTCAGACACCCAGGGAGACCCAGTACTTC.

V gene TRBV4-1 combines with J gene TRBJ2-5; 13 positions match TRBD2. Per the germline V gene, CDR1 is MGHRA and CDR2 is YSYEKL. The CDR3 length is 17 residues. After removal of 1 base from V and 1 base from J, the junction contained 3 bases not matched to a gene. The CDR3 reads CASSQGLAGGIQETQYF. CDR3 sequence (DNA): TGCGCCAGCAGCCAAGGACTAGCGGGGGGTATCCAAGAGACCCAGTACTTC.